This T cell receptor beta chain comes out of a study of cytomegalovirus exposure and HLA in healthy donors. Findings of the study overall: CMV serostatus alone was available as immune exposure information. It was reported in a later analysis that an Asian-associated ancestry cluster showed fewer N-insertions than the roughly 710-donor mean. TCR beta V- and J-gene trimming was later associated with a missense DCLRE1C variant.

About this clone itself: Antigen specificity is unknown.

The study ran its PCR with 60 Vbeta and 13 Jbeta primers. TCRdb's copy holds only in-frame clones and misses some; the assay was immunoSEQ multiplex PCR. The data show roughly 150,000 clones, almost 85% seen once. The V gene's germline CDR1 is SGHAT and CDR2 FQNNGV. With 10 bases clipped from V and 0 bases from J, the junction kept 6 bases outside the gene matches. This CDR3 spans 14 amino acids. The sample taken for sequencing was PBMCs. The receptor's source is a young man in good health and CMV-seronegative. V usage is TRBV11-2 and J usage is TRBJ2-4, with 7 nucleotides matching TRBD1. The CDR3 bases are TGTGCCACTGCGGACAGGCAAGCCAAAAACATTCAGTACTTC. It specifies CATADRQAKNIQYF.